Presented here are 19 T cell receptor beta chains from one specimen sequenced in a study of cytotoxic CD8 clonotypes in ibrutinib-treated CLL. Assay used: immunoSEQ multiplex PCR; TCRdb lists only in-frame clones, some missing. The repertoire has hundreds of thousands of clones, around three quarters of them found once; the top ten carry 15%. Sequenced material: PBMCs, taken after 24 months of ibrutinib treatment. These receptors were taken from a human donor with chronic lymphocytic leukemia.

This chain uses TRBV7-9 with TRBJ2-7; no clear D gene. CDR1 is SEHNR, CDR2 FQNEAQ, per germline (reference sequence). The CDR3 has 12 amino acids. Deletions cut 1 base from V and 2 bases from J, with 3 bases between. The chain's CDR3 is CASSLEPYEQYF. In DNA form, the CDR3 reads TGTGCCAGCAGCTTAGAGCCCTACGAGCAGTACTTC.

V and J are TRBV5-1 and TRBJ2-3, with D unclear. V lost 0 bases, J lost 0 bases, and 8 bases lay in between. The CDR3 runs 15 residues. Germline V gene sequence: CDR1 SGHRS, CDR2 YFSETQ. CDR3 DNA sequence: TGCGCCAGCAGCTTGGTGGTCAGGAGCACAGATACGCAGTATTTT. Translating it yields CASSLVVRSTDTQYF.

The rearrangement links TRBV7-6 to TRBJ2-7; 8 nucleotides agree with TRBD1. The length of the CDR3 is 14 residues. The germline V gene encodes CDR1 SGHVS and CDR2 FNYEAQ. The V segment lost 5 bases and the J segment 2 bases; nucleotides outside the gene matches: 5. Written as DNA, the CDR3 is TGTGCCAGCAGCAGTGGGACAGGCCCCTACGAGCAGTACTTC. This encodes CASSSGTGPYEQYF.

The count of this clone is one. The V call is TRBV29-1, the J call TRBJ1-1, with D unclear. The CDR3 loop spans 13 amino acids. Germline values: CDR1 SQVTM, CDR2 ANQGSEA. V lost 4 bases and J 7 bases, leaving 16 bases between the germline ends. Here the CDR3 reads CSVVPRAGLEAFF. The CDR3 region has the DNA TGCAGCGTTGTCCCAAGGGCAGGCCTTGAAGCTTTCTTT.

The chain employs TRBV28 and TRBJ2-3; D remains ambiguous. Between the trimmed V and J ends, which lost 5 bases and 2 bases, there was a span of 11 bases. Germline CDR1 MDHEN, CDR2 SYDVKM. The CDR3 contains 14 residues. Here the CDR3 DNA reads TGTGCCAGCAGTCTCGTGCGGACCACAGATACGCAGTATTTT. Translated, it gives CASSLVRTTDTQYF.

This clone was counted only a few times. The chain has TRBV5-8 and TRBJ2-7; D remains unclear. Germline CDR1 SGHTS, CDR2 YDEGEE. The V end was cut by 1 base, the J end by 3 bases, with 5 bases between. The CDR3 is made up of 12 amino acids. CDR3 in DNA: TGTGCCAGCAGCTTGATGAACTACGAGCAGTACTTC. Its translation is CASSLMNYEQYF.

This clone was counted a single time. The J gene is TRBJ2-3, the V gene TRBV5-1; 8 bases line up with TRBD1. Trimming at V came to 2 bases and at J to 5 bases, leaving 7 bases not matched to a gene. CDR3 size: 15 residues. CDR1 is SGHRS and CDR2 is YFSETQ in the germline V gene. The CDR3 loop is CASSFGQGKGDTQYF. The CDR3 DNA reads as TGCGCCAGCAGCTTTGGACAGGGAAAGGGAGATACGCAGTATTTT.

The chain couples TRBV28 to TRBJ2-5; D could derive from TRBD1 or TRBD2 (5 bases each). Germline CDR1 MDHEN, CDR2 SYDVKM. The CDR3 runs to 15 residues. V lost 5 bases and J 4 bases, leaving 17 bases between the germline ends. CDR3 region: CASSAPNTGRETQYF. In nucleotides, the CDR3 is TGTGCCAGCAGTGCCCCCAACACGGGGCGAGAGACCCAGTACTTC. The full variable domain, rest sourced from reference TRBV28 and TRBJ2-5, is DVKVTQSSRYLVKRTGEKVFLECVQDMDHENMFWYRQDPGLGLRLIYFSYDVKMKEKGDIPEGYSVSREKKERFSLILESASTNQTSMYLCASSAPNTGRETQYFGPGTRLLVL.

The genes are TRBV28 and TRBJ2-1; 7 bases map to TRBD2. This CDR3 is built from 16 residues. V was pared by 2 bases and J by 5 bases, with 9 bases of the junction left unmatched. Per germline, CDR1 MDHEN and CDR2 SYDVKM. CDR3 nucleotides: TGTGCCAGCAGTTTACGTGGGAGGGCTGGGAACAATGAGCAGTTCTTC. Translating gives CASSLRGRAGNNEQFF.

CDR3: CASSTSLRAEQYF. As DNA, the CDR3 is TGTGCCAGCAGTACCTCTTTGAGAGCCGAGCAGTACTTC. V and J are TRBV6-5 and TRBJ2-7; no reliable D call. The V gene's germline CDR1 is MNHEY and CDR2 SVGAGI. Trimming took 5 bases from V and 6 from J, leaving 14 bases between them. This CDR3 spans 13 amino acids.

The chain couples TRBV9 to TRBJ1-2; maybe TRBD1 (5 bases). Germline-derived CDR1 and CDR2 are SGDLS and YYNGEE. The V end was cut by 3 bases, the J end by 4 bases, with 13 bases between. This CDR3 is 14 amino acids long. The CDR3 coding sequence is TGTGCCAGCAGCGGACAGACAGCGAGCTATGGCTACACCTTC. Its protein is CASSGQTASYGYTF.

This clone was picked up a small number of times. The V call is TRBV14, the J call TRBJ2-7; D is unresolved. From germline, CDR1 is SGHDN and CDR2 FVKESK. V was shortened by 1 base and J by 3 bases, with 7 bases between the two germline ends. The CDR3 is made up of 13 amino acids. The CDR3, as DNA: TGTGCCAGCAGCCAAGGTTGGGGCTACGAGCAGTACTTC. It translates to CASSQGWGYEQYF.

The chain combines TRBV9 with TRBJ1-1; no firm D call. The germline gives CDR1 SGDLS, CDR2 YYNGEE. The CDR3 totals 13 residues. V was shortened by 5 bases and J by 1 base, with 9 bases between the two germline ends. In DNA form, the CDR3 reads TGTGCCAGCAGTTACCTTGGGAACACTGAAGCTTTCTTT. This translates into CASSYLGNTEAFF.

The CDR3 bases are TGCAGCGTTGAAGATCGGGTGACGGCCCAGCACTACAATGAGCAGTTCTTC. This encodes CSVEDRVTAQHYNEQFF. V gene TRBV29-1 combines with J gene TRBJ2-1; D unclear. The CDR3 totals 17 residues. Per germline, CDR1 SQVTM and CDR2 ANQGSEA. V lost 0 bases to trimming and J lost 3 bases, with 18 bases between them.

This clone was detected once. The gene calls are TRBV29-1 and TRBJ2-7; D possibly corresponds to TRBD1 (5 bases). This CDR3 is built from 13 residues. Trimming removed 1 base at V and 4 bases at J, with 11 bases between. CDR1 and CDR2 from the germline V gene are SQVTM and ANQGSEA. CDR3 nucleotide sequence: TGCAGCGTTGAAGGGGCCCCAGGGTACGAGCAGTACTTC. Amino acid sequence: CSVEGAPGYEQYF.

The CDR3 region has the DNA TGCAGCGTTGGGCCGGGACTAGCACGGAATGAGCAGTTCTTC. This sequence encodes CSVGPGLARNEQFF. The chain uses TRBV29-1 and TRBJ2-1; 9 bases align to TRBD2. V was pared by 4 bases and J by 7 bases, with 8 bases of the junction left unmatched. The CDR3 has 14 residues. CDR1 is SQVTM, CDR2 ANQGSEA, per germline.

CDR3 sequence (DNA): TGTGCCAGTAGTCACCGGACTGGCTATGGCTACACCTTC. It encodes CASSHRTGYGYTF. V is TRBV19 and J is TRBJ1-2; D remains ambiguous. Looked up from germline, CDR1 is LNHDA and CDR2 is SQIVND (reference sequence). Trimming took off 5 bases at V and 4 bases at J, with 11 bases between the two ends. This CDR3 spans 13 amino acids.

The CDR3 region is CASSPTGRTNEKLFF. The DNA of the CDR3 is TGTGCCAGCAGCCCGACAGGGCGGACTAATGAAAAACTGTTTTTT. This chain connects TRBV9 to TRBJ1-4, with 7 bases aligning to TRBD1. The ends lost 4 bases at V and 2 bases at J; junction bases unmatched: 5. This CDR3 spans 15 amino acids. Germline values: CDR1 SGDLS, CDR2 YYNGEE. Variable domain in full (rest from reference TRBV9 and TRBJ1-4): DSGVTQTPKHLITATGQRVTLRCSPRSGDLSVYWYQQSLDQGLQFLIQYYNGEERAKGNILERFSAQQFPDLHSELNLSSLELGDSALYFCASSPTGRTNEKLFFGSGTQLSVL.

Worth noting for this clone: At one end the junction does not follow the germline gene, possibly because of a read error. This sequence joins TRBV11-3 and TRBJ2-4; D uncertain. The CDR3 consists of 10 residues. Germline assignment: CDR1 SGHNT and CDR2 YENEEA. The CDR3 DNA follows: TGTGCCAGCAGCTTATACGTCAGTTTTTTC. It yields the protein CASSLYVSFF.